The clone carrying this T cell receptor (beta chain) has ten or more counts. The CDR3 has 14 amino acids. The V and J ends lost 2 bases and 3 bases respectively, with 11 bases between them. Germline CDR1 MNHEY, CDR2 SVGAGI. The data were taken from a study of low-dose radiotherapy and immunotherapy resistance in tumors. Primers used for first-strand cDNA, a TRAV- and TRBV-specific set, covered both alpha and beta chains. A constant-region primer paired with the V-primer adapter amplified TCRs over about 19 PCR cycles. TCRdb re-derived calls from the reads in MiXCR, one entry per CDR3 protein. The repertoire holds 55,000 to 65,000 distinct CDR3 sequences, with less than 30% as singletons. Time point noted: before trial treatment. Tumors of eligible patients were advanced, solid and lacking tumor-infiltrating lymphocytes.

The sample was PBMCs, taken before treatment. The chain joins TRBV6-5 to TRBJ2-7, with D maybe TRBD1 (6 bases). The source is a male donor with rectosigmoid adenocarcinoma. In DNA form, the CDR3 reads TGTGCCAGCAGTTACGCCGGGACACACTACGAGCAGTACTTC. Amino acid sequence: CASSYAGTHYEQYF.